This section outlines one T cell receptor (beta chain) sequence together with its context. The data are from a study of T cell responses to AZD1222 COVID-19 vaccine. Germline lookup yields CDR1 SNHLY and CDR2 FYNNEI. Trimming took 6 bases from V and 7 from J, leaving 13 bases between them. CDR3 length: 12 residues. Assay: immunoSEQ multiplex PCR; the TCRdb copy retains only in-frame clones and omits some. The table lists about 110,000 clones, around 92% of them singletons. The chain uses TRBV2 and TRBJ2-7; D remains ambiguous. Sequences were derived from peripheral blood, sampled 28 days after the second AZD1222 dose. This sequence originates from an adult who received the AZD1222 COVID-19 vaccine. In DNA form, the CDR3 reads TGTGCCAGCAGCGTTCGATCAAGGGAGCAGTACTTC. As protein: CASSVRSREQYF. The entire variable domain, with the rest obtained from reference TRBV2 and TRBJ2-7, is as follows: EPEVTQTPSHQVTQMGQEVILRCVPISNHLYFYWYRQILGQKVEFLVSFYNNEISEKSEIFDDQFSVERPDGSNFTLKIRSTKLEDSAMYFCASSVRSREQYFGPGTRLTVT.